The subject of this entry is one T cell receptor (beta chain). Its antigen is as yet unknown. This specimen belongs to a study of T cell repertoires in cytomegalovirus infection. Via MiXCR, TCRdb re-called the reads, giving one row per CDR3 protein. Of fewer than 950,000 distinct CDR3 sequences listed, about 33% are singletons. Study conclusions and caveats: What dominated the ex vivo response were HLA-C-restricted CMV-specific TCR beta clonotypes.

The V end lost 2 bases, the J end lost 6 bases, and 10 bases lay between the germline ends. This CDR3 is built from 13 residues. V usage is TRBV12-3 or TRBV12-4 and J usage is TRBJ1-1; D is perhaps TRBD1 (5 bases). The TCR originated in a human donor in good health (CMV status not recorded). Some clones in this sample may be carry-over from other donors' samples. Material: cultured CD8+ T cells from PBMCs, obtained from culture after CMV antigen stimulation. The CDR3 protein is CASSLPLGAEAFF. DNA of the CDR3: TGTGCCAGCAGTTTACCCCTGGGGGCTGAAGCTTTCTTT.